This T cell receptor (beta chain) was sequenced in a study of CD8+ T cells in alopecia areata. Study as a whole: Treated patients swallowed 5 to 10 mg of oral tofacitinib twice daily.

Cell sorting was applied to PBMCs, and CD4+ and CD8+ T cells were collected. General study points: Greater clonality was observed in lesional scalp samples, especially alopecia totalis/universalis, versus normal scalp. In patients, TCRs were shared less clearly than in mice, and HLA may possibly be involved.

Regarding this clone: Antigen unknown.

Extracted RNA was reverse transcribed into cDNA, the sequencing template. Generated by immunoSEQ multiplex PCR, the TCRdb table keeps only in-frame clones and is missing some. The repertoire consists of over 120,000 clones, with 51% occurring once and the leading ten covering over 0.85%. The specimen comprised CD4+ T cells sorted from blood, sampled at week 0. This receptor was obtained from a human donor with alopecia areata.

In DNA, the CDR3 is TGTGCCTGGAGTACGCGGGGTATCGGGGCTGAAGCTTTCTTT. Its protein is CAWSTRGIGAEAFF. The chain combines TRBV30 with TRBJ1-1; D is ambiguous. The CDR3 is 14 amino acids. V was trimmed by 2 bases and J by 6 bases, leaving 16 bases between them. Germline V CDR1 and CDR2: GTSNPN, SVGIG (reference sequence).